This record covers a single T cell receptor (beta chain). This specimen belongs to a study of T cells in Graves' hyperthyroidism and ophthalmopathy. Germline lookup yields CDR1 LGHNA and CDR2 YSLEER. V lost 0 bases, J lost 2 bases, and 6 bases lay in between. The CDR3 loop spans 14 amino acids. TCR beta CDR3 region amplification was performed from RNA transcripts. Primed by the HTBI set, a first-round RT-PCR was run on the TCR CDR3. MiXCR, run by TCRdb on the multiplex PCR reads, gives a single entry per CDR3 protein. The sample holds 300,000 to 400,000 distinct CDR3 sequences, approximately 13% seen once.

Material: blood. The chain joins TRBV4-3 to TRBJ2-3, with D unclear. The receptor comes from a woman younger than 45 with Graves' hyperthyroidism. CDR3 bases: TGCGCCAGCAGCCAAGAGTACCACACAGATACGCAGTATTTT. It is translated as CASSQEYHTDTQYF.